The 6 T cell receptor beta chains below come from one sample, sequenced in a study of blood T cell repertoires in COVID-19. TCRdb's table, derived via immunoSEQ multiplex PCR, lists solely in-frame clones and lacks some. The sample lists roughly 150,000 clones, around 84% occurring once. Specimen: PBMCs or T cells enriched from blood (not recorded which). The receptors stem from a woman aged 45-59 years who had recovered from COVID-19.

This chain connects TRBV4-1 to TRBJ1-5; D remains ambiguous. This CDR3 comprises 13 residues. In germline, CDR1 is MGHRA, CDR2 YSYEKL. Trimming removed 6 bases at V and 1 base at J, with 7 bases between. The CDR3 DNA follows: TGCGCCAGCAGTAGTGTCAGCAATCAGCCCCAGCATTTT. This codes for CASSSVSNQPQHF.

This clone was seen a handful of times. The chain combines TRBV5-1 with TRBJ2-2, with 8 positions matching TRBD2. Trimming removed 0 bases from V and 5 bases from J; junction bases left unmatched: 6. There are 16 residues in the CDR3. From germline, CDR1 is SGHRS and CDR2 YFSETQ. The CDR3 sequence is CASSLAEPSGTGELFF. The CDR3 DNA sequence: TGCGCCAGCAGCTTGGCCGAGCCTAGCGGGACCGGGGAGCTGTTTTTT. Together with reference TRBV5-1 and TRBJ2-2, the CDR3 gives the full variable domain: KAGVTQTPRYLIKTRGQQVTLSCSPISGHRSVSWYQQTPGQGLQFLFEYFSETQRNKGNFPGRFSGRQFSNSRSEMNVSTLELGDSALYLCASSLAEPSGTGELFFGEGSRLTVL.

CDR3: CASRGLRNTEAFF. CDR3 nucleotides: TGTGCCAGCAGGGGACTGAGAAACACTGAAGCTTTCTTT. The V gene is TRBV7-2, the J gene TRBJ1-1, with TRBD1 as a possible D gene (5 bases). CDR1 is SGHTA and CDR2 is FQGNSA in the germline V gene. The CDR3 is 13 residues long. The germline V and J ends were trimmed by 6 bases and 2 bases, with 10 bases remaining between them.

V gene TRBV9 combines with J gene TRBJ1-1, with D perhaps TRBD1 (6 bases). The CDR3 has 14 residues. From germline, CDR1 is SGDLS and CDR2 YYNGEE. V shed 2 bases and J shed 0 bases, with 8 bases lying between them. CDR3 coding DNA: TGTGCCAGCAGCGTCACAGGGTTGAACACTGAAGCTTTCTTT. Protein product: CASSVTGLNTEAFF.

CDR3 sequence reads: CASSPLAGSVNEQFF. The CDR3 DNA sequence: TGTGCCAGCAGCCCGCTAGCGGGAAGTGTCAATGAGCAGTTCTTC. V gene TRBV2 combines with J gene TRBJ2-1, with TRBD2 identical over 9 bases. CDR1 and CDR2 from the germline V gene are SNHLY and FYNNEI. Trimming removed 6 bases from V and 6 bases from J; junction bases left unmatched: 9. The CDR3 spans 15 residues.

The chain employs TRBV3-1 (or the pseudogene TRBV3-2) and TRBJ1-2; 11 positions match TRBD1. The CDR3 totals 15 residues. V lost 4 bases and J lost 7; bases outside the gene matches: 8. Germline assignment: CDR1 LGHDT and CDR2 YNNKEL (reference sequence). The CDR3 loop reads CASSLSDRGRTGYTF. The DNA for the CDR3 is TGTGCCAGCAGCCTTTCGGACAGGGGGCGAACTGGCTACACCTTC.